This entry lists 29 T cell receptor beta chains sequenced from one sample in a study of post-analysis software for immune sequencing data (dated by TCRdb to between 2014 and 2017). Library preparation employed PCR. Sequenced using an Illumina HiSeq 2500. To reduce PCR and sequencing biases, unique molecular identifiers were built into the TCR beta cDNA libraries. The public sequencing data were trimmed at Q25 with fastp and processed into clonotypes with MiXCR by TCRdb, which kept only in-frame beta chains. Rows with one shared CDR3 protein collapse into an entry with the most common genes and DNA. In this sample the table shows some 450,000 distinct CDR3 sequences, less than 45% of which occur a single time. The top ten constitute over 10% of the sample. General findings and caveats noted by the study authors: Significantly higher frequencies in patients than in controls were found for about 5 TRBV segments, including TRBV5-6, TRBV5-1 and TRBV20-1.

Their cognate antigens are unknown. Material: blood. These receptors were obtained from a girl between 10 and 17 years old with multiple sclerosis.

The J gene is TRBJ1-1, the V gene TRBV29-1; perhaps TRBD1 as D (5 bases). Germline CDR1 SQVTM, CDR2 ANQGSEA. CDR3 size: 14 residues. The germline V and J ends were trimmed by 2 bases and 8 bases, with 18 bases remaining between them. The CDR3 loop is CSVERFGRGTEAFF. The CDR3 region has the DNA TGCAGCGTTGAACGGTTTGGTCGCGGGACGGAAGCTTTCTTT. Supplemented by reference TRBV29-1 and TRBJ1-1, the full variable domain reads SAVISQKPSRDICQRGTSLTIQCQVDSQVTMMFWYRQQPGQSLTLIATANQGSEATYESGFVIDKFPISRPNLTFSTLTVSNMSPEDSSIYLCSVERFGRGTEAFFGQGTRLTVV.

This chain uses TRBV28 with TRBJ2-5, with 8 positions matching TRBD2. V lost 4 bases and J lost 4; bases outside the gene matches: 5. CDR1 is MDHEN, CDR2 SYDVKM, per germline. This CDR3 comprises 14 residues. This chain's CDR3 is CASSSLAGTETQYF. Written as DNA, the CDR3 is TGTGCCAGCAGTTCTTTAGCGGGAACAGAGACCCAGTACTTC.

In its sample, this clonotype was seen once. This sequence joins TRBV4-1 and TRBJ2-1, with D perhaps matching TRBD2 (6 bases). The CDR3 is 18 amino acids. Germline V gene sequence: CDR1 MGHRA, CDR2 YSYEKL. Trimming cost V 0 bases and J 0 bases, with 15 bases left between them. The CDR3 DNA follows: TGCGCCAGCAGCCAAGATTCCTCTAGCGTGAGCTCCTACAATGAGCAGTTCTTC. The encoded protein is CASSQDSSSVSSYNEQFF.

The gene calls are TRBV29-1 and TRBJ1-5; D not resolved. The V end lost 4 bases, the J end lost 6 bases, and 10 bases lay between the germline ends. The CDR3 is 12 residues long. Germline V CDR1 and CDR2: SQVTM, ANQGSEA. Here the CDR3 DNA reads TGCAGCGTTGGAAGGGAGGGTCAGCCCCAGCATTTT. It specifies CSVGREGQPQHF. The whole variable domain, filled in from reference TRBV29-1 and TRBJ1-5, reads SAVISQKPSRDICQRGTSLTIQCQVDSQVTMMFWYRQQPGQSLTLIATANQGSEATYESGFVIDKFPISRPNLTFSTLTVSNMSPEDSSIYLCSVGREGQPQHFGDGTRLSIL.

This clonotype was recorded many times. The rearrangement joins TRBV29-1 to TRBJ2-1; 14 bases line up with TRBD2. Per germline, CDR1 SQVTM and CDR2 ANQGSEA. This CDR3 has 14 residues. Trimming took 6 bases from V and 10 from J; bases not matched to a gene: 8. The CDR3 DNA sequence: TGCAGCGTCCGACTAGCGGGAGGGCCTGGAGAGCAGTTCTTC. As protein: CSVRLAGGPGEQFF.

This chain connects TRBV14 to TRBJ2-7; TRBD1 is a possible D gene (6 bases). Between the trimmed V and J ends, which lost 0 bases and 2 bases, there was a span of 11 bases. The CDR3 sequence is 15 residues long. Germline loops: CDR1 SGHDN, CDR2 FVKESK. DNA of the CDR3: TGTGCCAGCAGCCAAGATTACAGGGTGACCTACGAGCAGTACTTC. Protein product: CASSQDYRVTYEQYF.

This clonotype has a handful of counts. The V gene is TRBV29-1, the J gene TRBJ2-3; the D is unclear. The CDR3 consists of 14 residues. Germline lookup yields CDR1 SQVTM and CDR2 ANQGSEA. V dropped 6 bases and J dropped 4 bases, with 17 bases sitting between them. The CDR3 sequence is CSVHLYGLPDTQYF. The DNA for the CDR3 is TGCAGCGTCCATCTCTACGGGTTGCCAGATACGCAGTATTTT.

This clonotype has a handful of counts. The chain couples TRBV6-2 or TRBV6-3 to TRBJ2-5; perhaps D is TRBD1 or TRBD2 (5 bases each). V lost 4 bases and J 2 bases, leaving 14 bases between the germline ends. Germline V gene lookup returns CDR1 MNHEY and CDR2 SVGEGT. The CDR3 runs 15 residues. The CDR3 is CASSFPGRIQETQYF. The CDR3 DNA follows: TGTGCCAGCAGTTTCCCGGGACGGATACAAGAGACCCAGTACTTC.

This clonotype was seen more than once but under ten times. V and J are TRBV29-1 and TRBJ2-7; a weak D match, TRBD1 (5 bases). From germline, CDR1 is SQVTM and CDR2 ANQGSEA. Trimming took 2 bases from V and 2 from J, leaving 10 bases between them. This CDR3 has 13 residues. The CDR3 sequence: CSVELDKPYEQYF. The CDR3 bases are TGCAGCGTTGAACTGGACAAGCCCTACGAGCAGTACTTC.

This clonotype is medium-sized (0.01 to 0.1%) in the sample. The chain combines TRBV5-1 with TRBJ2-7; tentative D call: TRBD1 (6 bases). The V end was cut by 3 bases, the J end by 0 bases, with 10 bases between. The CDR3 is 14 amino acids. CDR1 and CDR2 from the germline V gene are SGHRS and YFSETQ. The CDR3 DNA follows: TGCGCCAGCAGCTCCGGACAGAGCTCCTACGAGCAGTACTTC. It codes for CASSSGQSSYEQYF.

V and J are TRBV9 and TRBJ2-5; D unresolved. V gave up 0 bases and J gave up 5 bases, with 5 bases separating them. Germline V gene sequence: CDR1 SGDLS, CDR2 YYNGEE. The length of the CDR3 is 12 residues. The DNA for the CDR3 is TGTGCCAGCAGCGTAGAAGGGGAGACCCAGTACTTC. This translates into CASSVEGETQYF.

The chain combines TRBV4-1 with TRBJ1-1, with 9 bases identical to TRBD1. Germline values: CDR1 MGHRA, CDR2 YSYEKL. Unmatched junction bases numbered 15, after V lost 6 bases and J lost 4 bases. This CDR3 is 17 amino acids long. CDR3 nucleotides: TGCGCCAGCAGGCACGGGACAGGGAGGGGACGTCTCACTGAAGCTTTCTTT. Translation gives CASRHGTGRGRLTEAFF.

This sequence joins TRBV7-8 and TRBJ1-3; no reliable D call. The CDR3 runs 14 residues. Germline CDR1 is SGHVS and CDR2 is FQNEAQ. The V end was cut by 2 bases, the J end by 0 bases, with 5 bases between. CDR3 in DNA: TGTGCCAGCAGCTTACTATCCTCTGGAAACACCATATATTTT. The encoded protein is CASSLLSSGNTIYF.

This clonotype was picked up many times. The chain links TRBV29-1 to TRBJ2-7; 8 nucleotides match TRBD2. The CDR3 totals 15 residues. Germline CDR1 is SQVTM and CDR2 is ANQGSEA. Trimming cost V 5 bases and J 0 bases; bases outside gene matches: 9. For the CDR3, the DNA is TGCAGCGTTCGTCTTAGCGGGAAAAGCTCCTACGAGCAGTACTTC. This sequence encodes CSVRLSGKSSYEQYF.

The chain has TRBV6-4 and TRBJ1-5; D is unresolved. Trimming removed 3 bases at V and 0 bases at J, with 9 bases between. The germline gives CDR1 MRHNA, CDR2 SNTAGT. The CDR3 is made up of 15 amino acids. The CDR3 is CASSETPYSNQPQHF. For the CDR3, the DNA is TGTGCCAGCAGTGAAACGCCTTATAGCAATCAGCCCCAGCATTTT.

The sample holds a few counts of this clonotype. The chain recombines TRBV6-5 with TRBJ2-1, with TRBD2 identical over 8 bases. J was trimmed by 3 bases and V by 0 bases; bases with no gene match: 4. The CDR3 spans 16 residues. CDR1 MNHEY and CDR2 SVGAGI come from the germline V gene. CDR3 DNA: TGTGCCAGCAGTTACTCAGGACTAGCAGACTACAATGAGCAGTTCTTC. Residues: CASSYSGLADYNEQFF.

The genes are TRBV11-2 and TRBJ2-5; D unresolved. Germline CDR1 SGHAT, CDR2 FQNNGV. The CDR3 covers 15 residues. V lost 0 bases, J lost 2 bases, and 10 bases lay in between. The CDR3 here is CASSLDRNSQETQYF. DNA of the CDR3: TGTGCCAGCAGCTTAGATCGGAACAGTCAAGAGACCCAGTACTTC.

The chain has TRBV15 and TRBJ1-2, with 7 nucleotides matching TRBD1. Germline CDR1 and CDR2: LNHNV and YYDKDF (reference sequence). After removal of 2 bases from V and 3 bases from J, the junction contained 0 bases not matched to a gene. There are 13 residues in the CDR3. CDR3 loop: CATSRQGDYGYTF. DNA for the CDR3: TGTGCCACCAGCAGACAGGGGGACTATGGCTACACCTTC.

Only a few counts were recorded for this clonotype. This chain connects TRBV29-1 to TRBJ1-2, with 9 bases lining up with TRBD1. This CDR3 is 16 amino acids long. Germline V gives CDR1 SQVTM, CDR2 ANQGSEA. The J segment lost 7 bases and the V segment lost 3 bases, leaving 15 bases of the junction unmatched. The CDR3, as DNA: TGCAGCGTTGACCCGACCCCCCTGACAGGGGGAGGTGGCTACACCTTC. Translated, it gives CSVDPTPLTGGGGYTF.

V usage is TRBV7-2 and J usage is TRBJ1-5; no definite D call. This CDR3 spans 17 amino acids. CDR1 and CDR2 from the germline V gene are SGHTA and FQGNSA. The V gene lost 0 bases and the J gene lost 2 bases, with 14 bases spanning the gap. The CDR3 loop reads CASSLAGGAWRNQPQHF. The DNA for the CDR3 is TGTGCCAGCAGCTTAGCTGGCGGTGCCTGGCGCAATCAGCCCCAGCATTTT.

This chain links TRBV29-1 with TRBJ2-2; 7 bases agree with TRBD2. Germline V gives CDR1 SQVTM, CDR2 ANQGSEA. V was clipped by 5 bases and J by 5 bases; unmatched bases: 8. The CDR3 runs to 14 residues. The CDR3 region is CSVSSGKITGELFF. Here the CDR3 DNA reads TGCAGCGTTTCCAGCGGGAAGATAACCGGGGAGCTGTTTTTT.

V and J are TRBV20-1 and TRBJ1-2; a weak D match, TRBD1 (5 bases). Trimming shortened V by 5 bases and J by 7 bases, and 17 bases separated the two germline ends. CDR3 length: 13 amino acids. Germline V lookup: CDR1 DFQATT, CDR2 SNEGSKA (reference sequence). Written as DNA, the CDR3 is TGCAGTGCTTTAAAGCAGGGTTTAGGTGGCTACACCTTC. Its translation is CSALKQGLGGYTF.

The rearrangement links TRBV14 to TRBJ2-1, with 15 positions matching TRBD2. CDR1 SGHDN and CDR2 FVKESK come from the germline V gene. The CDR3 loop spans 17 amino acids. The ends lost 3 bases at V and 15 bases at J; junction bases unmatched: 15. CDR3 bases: TGTGCCAGCAGCCACCTCCCCGGGACTAGCGGGAGGTCGTTACGGTTCTTC. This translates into CASSHLPGTSGRSLRFF.

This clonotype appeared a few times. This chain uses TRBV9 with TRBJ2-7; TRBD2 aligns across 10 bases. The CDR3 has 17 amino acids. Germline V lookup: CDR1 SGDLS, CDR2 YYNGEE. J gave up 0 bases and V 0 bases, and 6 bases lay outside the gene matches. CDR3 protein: CASSVGGSSGSSYEQYF. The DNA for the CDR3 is TGTGCCAGCAGCGTAGGGGGTTCTAGCGGGAGCTCCTACGAGCAGTACTTC. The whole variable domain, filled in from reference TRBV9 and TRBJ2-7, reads DSGVTQTPKHLITATGQRVTLRCSPRSGDLSVYWYQQSLDQGLQFLIQYYNGEERAKGNILERFSAQQFPDLHSELNLSSLELGDSALYFCASSVGGSSGSSYEQYFGPGTRLTVT.

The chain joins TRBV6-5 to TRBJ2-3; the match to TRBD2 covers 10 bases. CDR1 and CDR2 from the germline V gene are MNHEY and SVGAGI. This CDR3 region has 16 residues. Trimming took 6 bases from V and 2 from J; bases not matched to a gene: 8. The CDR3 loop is CASRAGTSVPTDTQYF. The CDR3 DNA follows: TGTGCCAGCAGGGCCGGGACTAGCGTACCCACAGATACGCAGTATTTT.

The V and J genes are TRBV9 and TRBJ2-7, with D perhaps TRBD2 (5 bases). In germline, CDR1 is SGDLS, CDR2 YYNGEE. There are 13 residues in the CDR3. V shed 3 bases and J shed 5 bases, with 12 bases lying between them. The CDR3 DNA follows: TGTGCCAGCAGCGATGGACTCATCGACGAGCAGTACTTC. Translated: CASSDGLIDEQYF.

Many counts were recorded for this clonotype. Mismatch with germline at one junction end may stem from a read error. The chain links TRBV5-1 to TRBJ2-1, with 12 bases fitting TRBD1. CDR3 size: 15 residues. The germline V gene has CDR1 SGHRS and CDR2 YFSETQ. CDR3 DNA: TGTGCCAGCAGCCTGGGACAGGGGGCAGGGAATGAGCAGTTCTTC. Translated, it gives CASSLGQGAGNEQFF.

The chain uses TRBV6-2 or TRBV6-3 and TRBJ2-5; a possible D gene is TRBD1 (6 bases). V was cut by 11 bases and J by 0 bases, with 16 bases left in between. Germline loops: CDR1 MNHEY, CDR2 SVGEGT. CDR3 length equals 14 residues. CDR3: CAGDAGADQETQYF. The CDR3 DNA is TGTGCCGGCGATGCAGGGGCGGACCAAGAGACCCAGTACTTC.

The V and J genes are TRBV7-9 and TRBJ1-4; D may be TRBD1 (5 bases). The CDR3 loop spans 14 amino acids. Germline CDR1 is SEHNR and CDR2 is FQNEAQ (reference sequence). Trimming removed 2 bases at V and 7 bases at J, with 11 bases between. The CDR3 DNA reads TGTGCCAGCAGCTTACAAGAGGGGATTGAAAAACTGTTTTTT. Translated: CASSLQEGIEKLFF.